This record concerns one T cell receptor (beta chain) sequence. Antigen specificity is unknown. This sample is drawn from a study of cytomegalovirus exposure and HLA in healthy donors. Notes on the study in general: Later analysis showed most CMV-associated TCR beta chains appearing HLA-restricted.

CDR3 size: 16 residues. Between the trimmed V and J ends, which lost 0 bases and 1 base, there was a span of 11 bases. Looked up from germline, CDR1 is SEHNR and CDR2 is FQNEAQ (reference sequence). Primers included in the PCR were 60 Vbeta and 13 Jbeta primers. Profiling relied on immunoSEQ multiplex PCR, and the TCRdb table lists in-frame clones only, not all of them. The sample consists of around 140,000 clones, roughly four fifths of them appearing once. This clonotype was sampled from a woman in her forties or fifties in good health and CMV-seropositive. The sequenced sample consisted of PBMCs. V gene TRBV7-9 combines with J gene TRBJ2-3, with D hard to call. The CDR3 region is CASSLALGGRTDTQYF. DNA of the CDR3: TGTGCCAGCAGCTTAGCGCTCGGCGGTCGCACAGATACGCAGTATTTT.